This is a list of T cell receptor beta chains from one sample in a study of blood T cell repertoires in COVID-19. Produced via immunoSEQ multiplex PCR; TCRdb's table is partial and in-frame only. The sample lists roughly 290,000 clones, around four fifths seen once, with around 4.2% in the top ten. Sequenced input: peripheral blood. All receptors derive from a woman between 50 and 59 years old with active or convalescent COVID-19. CDR3s include the opening cysteine and the closing phenylalanine or tryptophan. D genes are given only for firm matches. Size tells how often a clone was seen (once, few, many) or the class of an expanded clone, and some rows leave it out.

v_gene	j_gene	d_gene	abundance	CDR3nt	CDR3aa
TRBV7-9	TRBJ1-2	.	.	TGTGCCAGCAGCCCGGCAGGGTCTAATGGCTACACCTTC	CASSPAGSNGYTF
TRBV18	TRBJ1-2	.	.	TGTGCCAGCTCACCACGGGCAGGGGAGTATGGCTACACCTTC	CASSPRAGEYGYTF
TRBV5-1	TRBJ2-1	TRBD1	.	TGCGCCAGCAGCCCGATGGACAGGGCATGGTCCTACAATGAGCAGTTCTTC	CASSPMDRAWSYNEQFF
TRBV3-1/TRBV3-2	TRBJ1-3	TRBD1	once	TGTGCCAGCAGCCAAATTAGGACAGGGGCGATTCTCAGAGACACCATATATTTT	CASSQIRTGAILRDTIYF
TRBV5-1	TRBJ2-1	TRBD1	.	TGCGCCAGCAGCTTTGGTCAGGGGGCGTTGGGTTCCTACAATGAGCAGTTCTTC	CASSFGQGALGSYNEQFF
TRBV5-1	TRBJ1-1	TRBD1	.	TGCGCCAGCAGCTTGGGGGACGTCAGGGGGAGAACTGAAGCTTTCTTT	CASSLGDVRGRTEAFF
TRBV5-4	TRBJ2-3	TRBD2	.	TGTGCCAGCAGCACGGGACTAGCGGGAGGGCGCGGAAATACGCAGTATTTT	CASSTGLAGGRGNTQYF
TRBV19	TRBJ2-5	.	.	TGTGCCAGTAGTATAGGGGGGGGCCGGGGTGAGACCCAGTACTTC	CASSIGGGRGETQYF
TRBV2	TRBJ1-2	.	.	TGTGCCAGCAGTGAAGCGCTTGGAGACGTCTATGGCTACACCTTC	CASSEALGDVYGYTF
TRBV6-5	TRBJ1-5	.	.	TGTGCCAGCAGGCCCTTTGGGAGAAGCAATCAGCCCCAGCATTTT	CASRPFGRSNQPQHF
TRBV7-9	TRBJ1-2	.	.	TGTGCCAGCAGCCGCACCCGACAGAGCACTAACTATGGCTACACCTTC	CASSRTRQSTNYGYTF
TRBV2	TRBJ1-2	.	.	TGTGCCAGCAGTGAATTGGGCTTCTATGGCTACACCTTC	CASSELGFYGYTF
TRBV5-6	TRBJ1-5	TRBD1	.	TGTGCCAGCAGCTTGGCGTCAGGGGGAGGGCCCCAGCATTTT	CASSLASGGGPQHF
TRBV5-1	TRBJ2-2	TRBD2	.	TGCGCCAGCAGCTTAAAGGCTAGCGGGAGAGCGGCGAACACCGGGGAGCTGTTTTTT	CASSLKASGRAANTGELFF
TRBV20-1	TRBJ1-1	TRBD1	.	TGCAGTGCTAGTCTCCAGGGGGCAGGGACTGAAGCTTTCTTT	CSASLQGAGTEAFF
TRBV11-3	TRBJ1-1	.	.	TGTGCCAGCAGCGTAGGTACCGGGGTGAACACTGAAGCTTTCTTT	CASSVGTGVNTEAFF
TRBV6-5	TRBJ1-4	.	.	TGTGCCAGCAGTTTCAGGGGATCTCTGATGGGAGAAAAACTGTTTTTT	CASSFRGSLMGEKLFF
TRBV28	TRBJ1-2	.	.	TGTGCCAGCAGCTCCGCCGGTAACTATGGCTACACCTTC	CASSSAGNYGYTF
TRBV5-1	TRBJ2-5	TRBD2	.	TGCGCCAGCAGCCCGGCGGGACTAGCAAGGGAGACCCAGTACTTC	CASSPAGLARETQYF
TRBV28	TRBJ2-3	TRBD2	.	TGTGCCAGCAGTTTACGGACTAGGGGAACAGATACGCAGTATTTT	CASSLRTRGTDTQYF
TRBV12-5	TRBJ1-1	.	.	TGTGCTAGTGGTTTGGGCCTCCTCAGGGACACTGAAGCTTTCTTT	CASGLGLLRDTEAFF
TRBV12-3/TRBV12-4	TRBJ1-2	.	.	TGTGCCAGCAGTTACAGCGGGCGTGGCTACACCTTC	CASSYSGRGYTF
TRBV29-1	TRBJ1-2	TRBD1	.	TGCAGCGTTGATCCGGGACAGGGGGATTACACCTTC	CSVDPGQGDYTF
TRBV29-1	TRBJ1-1	.	.	TGCAGCGTTGGAGGGATAGGCACTGAAGCTTTCTTT	CSVGGIGTEAFF
TRBV5-1	TRBJ1-2	TRBD1	.	TGCGCCAGCAGCTTGGACAGGGGTGGGTATGGCTACACCTTC	CASSLDRGGYGYTF
TRBV5-6	TRBJ1-2	.	once	TGTGCCAGCAGCTCGGGAAACAGGGCAGGGCTCTATGGCTACACCTTC	CASSSGNRAGLYGYTF
TRBV28	TRBJ1-6	TRBD1	.	TGTGCCAGCAGTTTAAGTACAGGGGTCTCTTCACCCCTCCACTTT	CASSLSTGVSSPLHF
TRBV28	TRBJ2-7	TRBD2	.	TGTGCCAGCAGTGTCACTAGCGGGAGTGGGTACGAGCAGTACTTC	CASSVTSGSGYEQYF
TRBV6-1	TRBJ1-2	TRBD1	.	TGTGCCAGCAGTGAATCCCAGGTTACAGGGGACTATGGCTACACCTTC	CASSESQVTGDYGYTF
TRBV11-3	TRBJ2-3	TRBD2	.	TGTGCCAGCAGCTCCGGACTAGGCGGGACAGATACGCAGTATTTT	CASSSGLGGTDTQYF
TRBV6-2/TRBV6-3	TRBJ2-6	.	.	TGTGCCAGCAGTTACGCCGGCCCGGGACTTTTCAACGTCCTGACTTTC	CASSYAGPGLFNVLTF
TRBV28	TRBJ2-7	TRBD2	.	TGTGCCAGCAGGACGGGGGGTAGGTCCTACGAGCAGTACTTC	CASRTGGRSYEQYF
TRBV28	TRBJ2-2	TRBD2	.	TGTGCCCCCTCTAGCGGGGGTGGTCTGAACACCGGGGAGCTGTTTTTT	CAPSSGGGLNTGELFF
TRBV23-1	TRBJ2-7	.	.	TGCGCCATCCAGGGCACCACCTACGAGCAGTACTTC	CAIQGTTYEQYF
TRBV12-3/TRBV12-4	TRBJ1-1	.	.	TGTGCCAGCAGTTTACAAGGACAAACTGAAGCTTTCTTT	CASSLQGQTEAFF
TRBV19	TRBJ2-2	.	.	TGTGCCAGTAGTCTTCGGGCGAACACCGGGGAGCTGTTTTTT	CASSLRANTGELFF
TRBV29-1	TRBJ2-5	.	.	TGCAGCGTTGAAGACCCCGGACAACAAGAGACCCAGTACTTC	CSVEDPGQQETQYF
TRBV5-6	TRBJ2-7	.	.	TGTGCCAGCAGCTTGGCGGGAAGTTTGCATCACTTC	CASSLAGSLHHF
TRBV6-5	TRBJ1-4	TRBD1	.	TGTGCCAGCAGTTACTACAGGGGTCTGGGGGAAAAACTGTTTTTT	CASSYYRGLGEKLFF
TRBV27	TRBJ1-5	TRBD1	.	TGTGCCAGCAGTCCAGGGACAGGGAGGACGCATCAGCCCCAGCATTTT	CASSPGTGRTHQPQHF
TRBV29-1	TRBJ1-1	TRBD1	.	TGCAGCGTTAACCCCCTCGGACAGGGCACTGAAGCTTTCTTT	CSVNPLGQGTEAFF
TRBV5-1	TRBJ2-5	TRBD1	.	TGCGCCAGCAGAAGCGCGGACAGGGCCCGAGAGACCCAGTACTTC	CASRSADRARETQYF
TRBV5-1	TRBJ1-1	TRBD1	.	TGCGCCAGCAGGCCACAGGGGGCAAACACTGAAGCTTTCTTT	CASRPQGANTEAFF